The following is a T cell receptor (beta chain) sequence with its context. The sample originates from a study of CD4 and CD8 cells across lung adenocarcinoma regions. TCRdb re-derived calls from the PCR reads in MiXCR, one entry per CDR3 protein. Counted here are under 12,000 distinct CDR3 sequences, about 61% occurring once; the ten biggest clones make up 88%. Localized lung adenocarcinoma, a non-small cell lung cancer, affected the donors. CDR3 length equals 16 residues. Germline CDR1 and CDR2: MNHEY and SMNVEV (reference sequence). The sequenced sample was CD8+ T cells from the margin of a lung tumor. This sequence was found in a male donor with lung adenocarcinoma. The CD4 and CD8 labels of this study may be unreliable. The rearrangement uses TRBV27 and TRBJ2-1, with a possible D match to TRBD1 (6 bases). The DNA end lines up better with TRBJ2-7; the J call may be wrong. CDR3 protein: CASSLTGTNSYNEQYF. CDR3 DNA: TGTGCCAGCAGTTTAACCGGGACAAACTCCTACAATGAGCAGTACTTC.